This TCR beta chain came from a study of early T cells in non-severe SARS-CoV-2 infection. Across the whole study: The sequenced material was bulk RNA from unsorted whole blood, and its chains were unpaired. Study-level results: Private and CD4 specificities were missed by VDJdb matching, which favored anti-spike CD8 responses.

The TCR library protocol attached unique molecular identifiers to the individual cDNA molecules. MiXCR was run by TCRdb on the 5' RACE reads, yielding one entry per CDR3 protein. Found here are about 44,000 distinct CDR3 sequences, 5.5% to 6.5% of them singletons; the top ten hold 9.5% to 15%. This clonotype was recorded many times. Its antigen is not known. Germline lookup yields CDR1 SGHNT and CDR2 YENEEA. This CDR3 is built from 16 residues. V shed 5 bases, J shed 1 base, and the junction held 2 bases outside the gene matches. Specimen: whole blood. This chain uses TRBV11-3 with TRBJ2-3, with 14 bases matching TRBD2. This TCR was sampled from an adult who was a healthcare worker with PCR-confirmed SARS-CoV-2 infection or an uninfected control (not recorded which). The CDR3 reads CASSPGLAGGTDTQYF. As DNA, the CDR3 is TGTGCCAGCAGCCCGGGACTAGCGGGGGGCACAGATACGCAGTATTTT.